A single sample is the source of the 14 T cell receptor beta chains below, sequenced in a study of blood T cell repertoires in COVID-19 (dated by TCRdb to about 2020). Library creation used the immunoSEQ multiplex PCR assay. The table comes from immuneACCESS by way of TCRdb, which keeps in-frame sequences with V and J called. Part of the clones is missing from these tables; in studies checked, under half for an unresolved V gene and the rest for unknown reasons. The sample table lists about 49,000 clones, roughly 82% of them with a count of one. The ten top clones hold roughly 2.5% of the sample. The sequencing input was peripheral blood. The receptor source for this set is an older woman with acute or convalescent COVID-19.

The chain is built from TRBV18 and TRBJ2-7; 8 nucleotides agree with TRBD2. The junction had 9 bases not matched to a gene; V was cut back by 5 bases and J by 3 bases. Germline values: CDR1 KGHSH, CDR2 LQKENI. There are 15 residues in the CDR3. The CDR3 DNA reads TGTGCCAGCTCATTCGGTACTAGCGGATTCTACGAGCAGTACTTC. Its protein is CASSFGTSGFYEQYF.

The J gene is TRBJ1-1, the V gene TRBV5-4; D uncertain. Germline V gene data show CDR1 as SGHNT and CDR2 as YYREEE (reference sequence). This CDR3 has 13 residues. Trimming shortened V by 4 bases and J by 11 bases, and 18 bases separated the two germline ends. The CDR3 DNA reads TGTGCCAGCAGCGAATTACGGGGTAGAGAGGCTTTCTTT. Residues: CASSELRGREAFF.

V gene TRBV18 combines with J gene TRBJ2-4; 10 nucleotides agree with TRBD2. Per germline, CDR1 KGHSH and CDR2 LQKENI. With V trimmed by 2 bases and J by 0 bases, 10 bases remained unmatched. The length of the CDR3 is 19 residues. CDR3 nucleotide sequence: TGTGCCAGCTCACCAGTGTCCCTAGCGGGGGCGGCAGCCAAAAACATTCAGTACTTC. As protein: CASSPVSLAGAAAKNIQYF.

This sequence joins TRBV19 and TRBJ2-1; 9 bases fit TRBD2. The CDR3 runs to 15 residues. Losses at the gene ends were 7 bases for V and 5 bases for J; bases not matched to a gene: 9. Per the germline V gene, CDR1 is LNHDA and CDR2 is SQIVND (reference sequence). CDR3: CASKRLAEGNNEQFF. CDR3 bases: TGTGCCAGTAAACGACTAGCGGAAGGGAACAATGAGCAGTTCTTC.

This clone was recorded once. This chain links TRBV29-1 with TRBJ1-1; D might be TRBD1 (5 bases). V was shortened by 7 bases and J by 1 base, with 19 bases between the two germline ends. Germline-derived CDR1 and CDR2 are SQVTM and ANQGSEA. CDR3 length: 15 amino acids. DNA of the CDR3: TGCAGCGGGATGGCAGGGCCTCAACCGAACACTGAAGCTTTCTTT. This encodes CSGMAGPQPNTEAFF.

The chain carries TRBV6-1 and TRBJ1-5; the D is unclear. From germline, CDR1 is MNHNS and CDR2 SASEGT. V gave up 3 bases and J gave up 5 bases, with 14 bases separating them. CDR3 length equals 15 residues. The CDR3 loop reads CASSDRGRVDQPQHF. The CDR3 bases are TGTGCCAGCAGTGACCGGGGTAGAGTGGATCAGCCCCAGCATTTT.

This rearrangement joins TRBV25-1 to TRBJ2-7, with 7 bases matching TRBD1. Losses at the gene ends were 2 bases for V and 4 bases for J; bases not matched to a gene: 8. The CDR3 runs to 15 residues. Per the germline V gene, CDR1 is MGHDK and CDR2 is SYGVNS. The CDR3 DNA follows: TGTGCCAGCAGTGAACAGGTACAGGGGAAATACGAGCAGTACTTC. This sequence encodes CASSEQVQGKYEQYF.

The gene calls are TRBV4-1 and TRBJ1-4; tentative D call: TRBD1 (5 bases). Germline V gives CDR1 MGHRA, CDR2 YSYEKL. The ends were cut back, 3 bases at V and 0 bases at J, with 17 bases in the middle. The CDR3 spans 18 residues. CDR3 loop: CASSQRAGGTATNEKLFF. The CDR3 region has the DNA TGCGCCAGCAGCCAGCGGGCCGGGGGGACTGCAACTAATGAAAAACTGTTTTTT.

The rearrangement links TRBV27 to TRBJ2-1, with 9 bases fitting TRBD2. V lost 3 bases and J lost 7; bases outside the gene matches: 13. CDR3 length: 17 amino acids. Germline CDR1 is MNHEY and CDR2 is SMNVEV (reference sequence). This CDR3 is CASSLVGRGRAGNEQFF. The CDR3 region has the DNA TGTGCCAGCAGTTTGGTCGGGCGCGGGAGGGCCGGTAATGAGCAGTTCTTC.

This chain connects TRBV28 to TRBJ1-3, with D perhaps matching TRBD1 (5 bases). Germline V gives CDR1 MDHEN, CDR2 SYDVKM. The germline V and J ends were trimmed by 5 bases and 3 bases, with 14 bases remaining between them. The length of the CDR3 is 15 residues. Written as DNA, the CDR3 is TGTGCCAGCAGTCCGGGTGGGGGGTTTGGAAACACCATATATTTT. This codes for CASSPGGGFGNTIYF.

CDR3 nucleotides: TGCGCCAGCAGACCAACCGGGACAGGGACGACTGAAGCTTTCTTT. Translated: CASRPTGTGTTEAFF. This chain links TRBV5-1 with TRBJ1-1; TRBD1 matches 9 bases. The V gene end was trimmed by 5 bases and the J gene end by 5 bases; junction bases not matched to a gene: 10. This CDR3 region has 15 residues. In germline, CDR1 is SGHRS, CDR2 YFSETQ.

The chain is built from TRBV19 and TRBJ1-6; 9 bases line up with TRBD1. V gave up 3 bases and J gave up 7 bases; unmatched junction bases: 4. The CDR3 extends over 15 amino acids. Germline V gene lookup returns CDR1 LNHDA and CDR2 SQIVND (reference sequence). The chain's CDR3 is CASSISGTGNSPLHF. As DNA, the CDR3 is TGTGCCAGTAGTATCTCGGGGACAGGGAATTCACCCCTCCACTTT.

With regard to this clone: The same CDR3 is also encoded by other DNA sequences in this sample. CDR3 nucleotide sequence: TGTGCCAGCAGTTTATCAGCCGGCGGCTCCTACGAGCAGTACTTC. Protein: CASSLSAGGSYEQYF. V gene TRBV28 combines with J gene TRBJ2-7; D not resolved. Trimming took off 1 base at V and 0 bases at J, with 10 bases between the two ends. The length of the CDR3 is 15 residues. CDR1 is MDHEN, CDR2 SYDVKM, per germline. The variable domain in full, completed from reference TRBV28 and TRBJ2-7, reads DVKVTQSSRYLVKRTGEKVFLECVQDMDHENMFWYRQDPGLGLRLIYFSYDVKMKEKGDIPEGYSVSREKKERFSLILESASTNQTSMYLCASSLSAGGSYEQYFGPGTRLTVT.

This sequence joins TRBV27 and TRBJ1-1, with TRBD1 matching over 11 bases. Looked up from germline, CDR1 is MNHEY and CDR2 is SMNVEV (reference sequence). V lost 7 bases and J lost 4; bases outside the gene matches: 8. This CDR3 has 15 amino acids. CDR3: CASTPTGTGGTEAFF. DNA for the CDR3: TGTGCCAGCACACCAACCGGGACAGGGGGCACTGAAGCTTTCTTT.